This entry lists 24 T cell receptor beta chains sequenced from one sample in a study of blood T cell repertoires in COVID-19. Sequencing was performed with immunoSEQ multiplex PCR; in TCRdb, only in-frame clones are kept and a portion is missing. This table holds around 140,000 clones, around 82% found once. Specimen: PBMCs or T cells enriched from blood (not recorded which). The receptors were sampled from a man in his forties or fifties in a cohort exposed to, infected with or recovered from COVID-19 (not recorded which).

The J gene is TRBJ2-3, the V gene TRBV9, with TRBD2 matching 9 bases. The CDR3 has 16 residues. Germline V CDR1 and CDR2: SGDLS, YYNGEE. The J segment lost 2 bases and the V segment lost 4 bases, leaving 8 bases of the junction unmatched. DNA of the CDR3: TGTGCCAGCAGCTTCCGGACTAGCGCGGACACAGATACGCAGTATTTT. This translates into CASSFRTSADTDTQYF. The complete variable domain, with remaining parts taken from reference TRBV9 and TRBJ2-3, reads DSGVTQTPKHLITATGQRVTLRCSPRSGDLSVYWYQQSLDQGLQFLIQYYNGEERAKGNILERFSAQQFPDLHSELNLSSLELGDSALYFCASSFRTSADTDTQYFGPGTRLTVL.

The chain carries TRBV29-1 and TRBJ2-5; 12 bases fit TRBD2. V shed 4 bases and J 2 bases; nucleotides not matched to a gene: 11. Germline V lookup: CDR1 SQVTM, CDR2 ANQGSEA. The CDR3 length is 17 residues. DNA of the CDR3: TGCAGCGTTGCTAGACTAGCGGGAGACGAACGGCAAGAGACCCAGTACTTC. Amino acid sequence: CSVARLAGDERQETQYF.

The rearrangement uses TRBV18 and TRBJ2-2; D is unclear. The CDR3 sequence is 16 residues long. Trimming shortened V by 3 bases and J by 6 bases, and 17 bases separated the two germline ends. From germline, CDR1 is KGHSH and CDR2 LQKENI. The CDR3 sequence: CASSPTAPLNAGELFF. DNA for the CDR3: TGTGCCAGCTCACCCACAGCTCCCCTAAACGCCGGGGAGCTGTTTTTT.

The chain joins TRBV3-1 (or the pseudogene TRBV3-2) to TRBJ2-3; tentative D call: TRBD2 (5 bases). V was clipped by 3 bases and J by 2 bases, with 15 bases between them. The germline gives CDR1 LGHDT, CDR2 YNNKEL (reference sequence). This CDR3 is 16 amino acids long. CDR3 coding DNA: TGTGCCAGCAGCCATACCCCCAGCGGATCCACAGATACGCAGTATTTT. Amino acid sequence: CASSHTPSGSTDTQYF.

The V and J genes are TRBV9 and TRBJ1-2; D perhaps matches TRBD1 (5 bases). V gave up 0 bases and J gave up 9 bases, with 6 bases separating them. Germline V gene data show CDR1 as SGDLS and CDR2 as YYNGEE. The CDR3 runs to 11 residues. Here the CDR3 DNA reads TGTGCCAGCAGCGTAGAGGGGAGCTACACCTTC. This gives the protein CASSVEGSYTF.

The V call is TRBV7-9, the J call TRBJ1-1; tentatively, D is TRBD1 (5 bases). With 0 bases removed from V and 1 base from J, the gap between germline ends came to 9 bases. Germline CDR1 and CDR2: SEHNR and FQNEAQ (reference sequence). There are 15 residues in the CDR3. CDR3 in DNA: TGTGCCAGCAGCTTAGCCGGACACGGGAACACTGAAGCTTTCTTT. Its protein product is CASSLAGHGNTEAFF.

The chain employs TRBV3-1 (or the pseudogene TRBV3-2) and TRBJ2-3; D is unclear. Trimming left V 2 bases short and J 6 bases short, with 12 bases between. The CDR3 sequence is 14 residues long. The germline CDR1 and CDR2 sequences are LGHDT and YNNKEL (reference sequence). CDR3 nucleotide sequence: TGTGCCAGCAGCCAACGCGCTTCTTGGGATACGCAGTATTTT. Protein sequence: CASSQRASWDTQYF.

The chain links TRBV25-1 to TRBJ1-1; possibly TRBD1 for D (6 bases). The germline gives CDR1 MGHDK, CDR2 SYGVNS. The CDR3 spans 14 residues. Trimming cost V 4 bases and J 3 bases, with 12 bases left between them. CDR3: CASSASGAYTEAFF. The CDR3, as DNA: TGTGCCAGCAGTGCCTCAGGGGCGTACACTGAAGCTTTCTTT.

J is TRBJ2-1 and V is TRBV14; D possibly corresponds to TRBD2 (5 bases). Deletions cut 1 base from V and 9 bases from J, with 13 bases between. Germline CDR1 and CDR2: SGHDN and FVKESK. This CDR3 is built from 14 residues. The CDR3 loop reads CASSQVGSFAEQFF. CDR3 coding DNA: TGTGCCAGCAGCCAAGTGGGGAGCTTCGCTGAGCAGTTCTTC. The entire variable domain, with the rest obtained from reference TRBV14 and TRBJ2-1, is as follows: EAGVTQFPSHSVIEKGQTVTLRCDPISGHDNLYWYRRVMGKEIKFLLHFVKESKQDESGMPNNRFLAERTGGTYSTLKVQPAELEDSGVYFCASSQVGSFAEQFFGPGTRLTVL.

CDR3 DNA sequence: TGTGCCAGCAGAGGCGACAGTATGAACACTGAAGCTTTCTTT. Translation gives CASRGDSMNTEAFF. The chain employs TRBV9 and TRBJ1-1, with D tentatively TRBD1 (5 bases). Germline V CDR1 and CDR2: SGDLS, YYNGEE. The CDR3 runs 14 residues. V shed 5 bases and J shed 0 bases, with 11 bases lying between them.

The J gene is TRBJ2-1, the V gene TRBV24-1; 7 bases align to TRBD2. V lost 5 bases and J lost 6; bases outside the gene matches: 9. The CDR3 has 15 residues. Looked up from germline, CDR1 is KGHDR and CDR2 is SFDVKD. The chain's CDR3 is CATSAASGVANEQFF. CDR3 in DNA: TGTGCCACCAGTGCGGCTAGCGGAGTTGCCAATGAGCAGTTCTTC.

This sequence joins TRBV12-5 and TRBJ2-5; 7 nucleotides match TRBD1. J lost 2 bases, V lost 4 bases, and 7 bases had no gene match. The germline CDR1 and CDR2 sequences are LGHNT and FRNRAP. This CDR3 is 15 amino acids long. The CDR3: CASGSKNRGQETQYF. The CDR3 DNA reads TGTGCTAGTGGTTCAAAAAACAGGGGTCAAGAGACCCAGTACTTC.

The chain joins TRBV4-3 to TRBJ2-7; unclear D gene. Trimming took 0 bases from V and 2 from J, leaving 14 bases between them. Per germline, CDR1 LGHNA and CDR2 YSLEER. The CDR3 covers 16 residues. The CDR3 protein is CASSQDSLERTYEQYF. CDR3 nucleotides: TGCGCCAGCAGCCAAGATTCCTTAGAGAGAACCTACGAGCAGTACTTC.

This chain joins TRBV10-3 and TRBJ1-2; D is perhaps TRBD1 (6 bases). Germline CDR1 ENHRY, CDR2 SYGVKD. There are 17 residues in the CDR3. Trimming cost V 0 bases and J 0 bases, with 14 bases left between them. As DNA, the CDR3 is TGTGCCATCAGTGAGTCTTCCCCCGGGACAACTAACTATGGCTACACCTTC. This sequence encodes CAISESSPGTTNYGYTF.

The rearrangement uses TRBV9 and TRBJ2-3, with D maybe TRBD1 (6 bases). V shed 3 bases and J shed 7 bases, with 21 bases lying between them. The CDR3 is 16 residues long. Germline values: CDR1 SGDLS, CDR2 YYNGEE. CDR3 DNA sequence: TGTGCCAGCAGCGCCCCGGGAAAGGGGGAACTTTATACGCAGTATTTT. This codes for CASSAPGKGELYTQYF.

Here the CDR3 reads CASSTTGNEQFF. The DNA of the CDR3 is TGTGCCAGCAGCACCACCGGCAATGAGCAGTTCTTC. V usage is TRBV9 and J usage is TRBJ2-1; the D is unclear. The ends were cut back, 4 bases at V and 6 bases at J, with 8 bases in the middle. The germline V gene has CDR1 SGDLS and CDR2 YYNGEE. This CDR3 has 12 residues.

As for this clone: The sample contains more than one DNA sequence encoding this CDR3. This chain links TRBV5-1 with TRBJ2-1; D perhaps matches TRBD2 (6 bases). Germline assignment: CDR1 SGHRS and CDR2 YFSETQ. Trimming took 0 bases from V and 1 from J, leaving 8 bases between them. The CDR3 has 15 residues. The CDR3 coding sequence is TGCGCCAGCAGCTTGGACGGGAGTTCCTACAATGAGCAGTTCTTC. Protein: CASSLDGSSYNEQFF.

This chain links TRBV3-1 (or the pseudogene TRBV3-2) with TRBJ2-5, with 10 positions matching TRBD2. CDR3 length: 16 residues. The ends lost 4 bases at V and 3 bases at J; junction bases unmatched: 8. The germline CDR1 and CDR2 sequences are LGHDT and YNNKEL (reference sequence). DNA for the CDR3: TGTGCCAGCAGCCTTCCCCCAGCGGGGGGGGAAGAGACCCAGTACTTC. It specifies CASSLPPAGGEETQYF.

V and J are TRBV6-5 and TRBJ2-1; 11 bases agree with TRBD2. V was pared by 4 bases and J by 5 bases, with 4 bases of the junction left unmatched. CDR3 size: 15 residues. CDR1 MNHEY and CDR2 SVGAGI come from the germline V gene. CDR3 loop: CASSLTSGDDNEQFF. CDR3 DNA sequence: TGTGCCAGCAGTTTGACTAGCGGGGATGACAATGAGCAGTTCTTC.

The rearrangement joins TRBV28 to TRBJ2-5; D unclear. Trimming shortened V by 1 base and J by 7 bases, and 10 bases separated the two germline ends. Germline values: CDR1 MDHEN, CDR2 SYDVKM. CDR3 length: 13 amino acids. CDR3 coding DNA: TGTGCCAGCAGTTTATTGCACTCCGGGACCCAGTACTTC. Amino acids: CASSLLHSGTQYF.

This clone was seen more than once but under ten times. The chain combines TRBV19 with TRBJ1-4; TRBD1 agrees at 7 bases. Unmatched junction bases numbered 10, after V lost 9 bases and J lost 3 bases. This CDR3 has 15 amino acids. The germline V gene has CDR1 LNHDA and CDR2 SQIVND (reference sequence). The CDR3 here is CASKPLQGPNEKLFF. The CDR3 nucleotides are TGTGCCAGCAAGCCCCTACAGGGGCCTAATGAAAAACTGTTTTTT.

V gene TRBV24-1 combines with J gene TRBJ2-5, with 7 bases aligning to TRBD2. CDR3 length equals 15 residues. The germline CDR1 and CDR2 sequences are KGHDR and SFDVKD. With 4 bases clipped from V and 2 bases from J, the junction kept 6 bases outside the gene matches. As DNA, the CDR3 is TGTGCCACCAGTGAGGGGGGGACGGTTCAAGAGACCCAGTACTTC. Translated, it gives CATSEGGTVQETQYF.

V is TRBV7-2 and J is TRBJ2-2; possible D gene TRBD1, 6 bases. CDR3 length equals 16 residues. V lost 5 bases to trimming and J lost 2 bases, with 15 bases between them. Per germline, CDR1 SGHTA and CDR2 FQGNSA. CDR3 sequence (DNA): TGTGCCAGCAGCCCCACAGGGAAGAAAAACACCGGGGAGCTGTTTTTT. Its translation: CASSPTGKKNTGELFF.

V usage is TRBV14 and J usage is TRBJ2-5; D is perhaps TRBD2 (5 bases). V was cut by 3 bases and J by 10 bases, with 15 bases left in between. The CDR3 is made up of 13 amino acids. Germline V lookup: CDR1 SGHDN, CDR2 FVKESK. DNA for the CDR3: TGTGCCAGCAGCCAGACGGGGTTTCAAGGCCAGTACTTC. Amino acids: CASSQTGFQGQYF.